A selection of T cell receptor beta chains follows, all from one sample in a study of OX40 agonist ivuxolimab in advanced cancers. Data came from immunoSEQ multiplex PCR; TCRdb stores just in-frame clones and leaves some out. The table shows approximately 68,000 clones, with about nine tenths occurring only once. This sample comprised CD4+ or CD8+ T cells sorted from blood, obtained in a trial of the OX40 agonist ivuxolimab. The receptors originated from an adult with an advanced solid tumor such as melanoma, head and neck, liver or kidney cancer. Both conserved end residues are part of each CDR3. Each record gives: V gene, clone size, J gene, D gene, CDR3 protein, CDR3 DNA. D genes are given only for firm matches. For some rows the clone size is stated as once, few or many, or as a class when expanded; others skip it.

>TRBV14|.|TRBJ1-3|.
CASSQDRGAGNTIYF
TGTGCCAGCAGCCAAGATCGGGGAGCTGGAAACACCATATATTTT
>TRBV20-1|.|TRBJ2-1|TRBD1
CRVQGPDEQFF
TGCAGAGTACAGGGGCCCGATGAGCAGTTCTTC
>TRBV7-2|.|TRBJ1-4|.
CASSLAGTNEKLFF
TGTGCCAGCAGCTTAGCAGGGACTAATGAAAAACTGTTTTTT
>TRBV28|.|TRBJ1-4|.
CASGPRRVF
TGTGCCAGTGGCCCCCGACGGGTTTTT
>TRBV27|once|TRBJ2-4|TRBD1
CASSLSRGQGLHIQYF
TGTGCCAGCAGTTTATCGAGGGGACAGGGTTTACACATTCAGTACTTC
>TRBV5-1|.|TRBJ2-1|.
CASSPGAGANEQFF
TGCGCCAGCAGCCCGGGGGCAGGGGCCAATGAGCAGTTCTTC
>TRBV27|.|TRBJ2-2|.
CASSLSGRGATGELFF
TGTGCCAGCAGTTTATCGGGGCGGGGCGCCACCGGGGAGCTGTTTTTT
>TRBV2|.|TRBJ1-2|.
CASSVGGSSYGYTF
TGTGCCAGCAGTGTCGGGGGGTCTAGCTATGGCTACACCTTC
>TRBV19|once|TRBJ2-5|.
CASSIQGYETQYF
TGTGCCAGTAGTATACAGGGCTACGAGACCCAGTACTTC
>TRBV11-2|.|TRBJ2-5|.
CASSPGTPFAQETQYF
TGTGCCAGCAGTCCCGGGACTCCCTTCGCCCAAGAGACCCAGTACTTC
>TRBV30|.|TRBJ2-7|.
CAWSVNEQYF
TGTGCCTGGAGTGTTAACGAGCAGTACTTC
>TRBV28|.|TRBJ2-7|.
CASSSLTLYYEQYF
TGTGCCAGCAGTTCTCTGACTTTGTACTACGAGCAGTACTTC
>TRBV28|.|TRBJ1-6|.
CASSSGVGPLHF
TGTGCCAGCAGTTCTGGGGTTGGACCCCTCCACTTT
>TRBV5-1|.|TRBJ2-7|.
CASSGDREQYF
TGCGCCAGCAGCGGAGACAGGGAGCAGTACTTC
>TRBV28|.|TRBJ1-5|.
CASSPDRISNQPQHF
TGTGCCAGCAGTCCGGACAGAATTAGCAATCAGCCCCAGCATTTT
>TRBV15|.|TRBJ1-2|.
CATSREDGYTF
TGTGCCACCAGCAGGGAAGATGGCTACACCTTC
>TRBV2|.|TRBJ1-4|.
CASSRLRTQNEKLFF
TGTGCCAGCAGTCGCCTTCGGACCCAAAATGAAAAACTGTTTTTT
>TRBV2|.|TRBJ2-5|TRBD2
CASTRPTGGPRETQYF
TGTGCCAGCACCCGACCGACGGGAGGGCCCCGGGAGACCCAGTACTTC
>TRBV27|.|TRBJ1-1|TRBD1
CASSGTDNTEAFF
TGTGCCAGCAGTGGGACAGACAACACTGAAGCTTTCTTT
>TRBV10-2|.|TRBJ1-1|TRBD1
CASSDRDRLNTEAFF
TGCGCCAGCAGCGACCGGGACAGGTTGAACACTGAAGCTTTCTTT
>TRBV12-5|once|TRBJ2-3|.
CASGLGTSPQYF
TGTGCTAGTGGTTTGGGGACATCCCCGCAGTATTTT
>TRBV12-5|.|TRBJ2-3|TRBD1
CASAPTGVSTDTQYF
TGTGCTAGTGCCCCGACAGGGGTTAGCACAGATACGCAGTATTTT
>TRBV2|.|TRBJ2-7|.
CASSGTEYSYEQYF
TGTGCCAGCAGTGGGACAGAATACTCCTACGAGCAGTACTTC
>TRBV10-3|.|TRBJ2-1|TRBD1
CAISTGVSYNEQFF
TGTGCCATCAGTACAGGGGTATCCTACAATGAGCAGTTCTTC
>TRBV5-1|.|TRBJ2-7|TRBD2
CASRDPGLAGGSSYEQYF
TGCGCCAGCAGGGATCCGGGACTAGCGGGGGGCAGCTCCTACGAGCAGTACTTC
>TRBV20-1|.|TRBJ2-3|.
CSANLMGTQYF
TGCAGTGCTAACTTGATGGGTACGCAGTATTTT
>TRBV7-3|.|TRBJ2-1|.
CASQGQLYNEQFF
TGTGCCAGCCAAGGACAGCTTTACAATGAGCAGTTCTTC
>TRBV19|.|TRBJ1-1|TRBD1
CASSIGDRGATEAFF
TGTGCCAGTAGTATCGGGGACAGGGGTGCCACTGAAGCTTTCTTT
>TRBV5-1|.|TRBJ2-4|TRBD1
CASSFGQGLAKNIQYF
TGCGCCAGCAGTTTCGGACAGGGCCTAGCCAAAAACATTCAGTACTTC
>TRBV30|.|TRBJ1-3|TRBD1
CAWSVQGASGNTIYF
TGTGCCTGGAGTGTACAGGGGGCCTCTGGAAACACCATATATTTT
>TRBV2|.|TRBJ2-1|.
CASSPSASGYNEQFF
TGTGCCAGCAGTCCTAGCGCAAGTGGCTACAATGAGCAGTTCTTC